The source of this T cell receptor (beta chain) is a study of blood T cell repertoires in COVID-19. At the level of the study: Spain, Italy and the United States supplied samples that represented acute and convalescent COVID-19. Sources were T cells, B-cell-depleted T cells, or PBMCs; the material itself was cDNA or gDNA.

In the authors' workflow: Estimation of nucleated cell counts relied on the amplification of reference gene primers. Clones were sequenced by immunoSEQ multiplex PCR, and TCRdb holds only the in-frame ones, with some missing. The D gene and trimming were derived from the DNA, and the V and J assignments and clone size from that table. The sample shows around 86,000 clones, 85% of them seen only once. The specimen was peripheral blood. This receptor was identified in an elderly man with acute or convalescent COVID-19.

CDR3 region: CASSIGLDFYNEQFF. In nucleotides, the CDR3 is TGTGCCAGTAGTATAGGGCTAGACTTCTACAATGAGCAGTTCTTC. The rearrangement links TRBV19 to TRBJ2-1; D is unresolved. V lost 1 base and J 3 bases, leaving 10 bases between the germline ends. The germline V gene has CDR1 LNHDA and CDR2 SQIVND (reference sequence). This CDR3 has 15 amino acids.